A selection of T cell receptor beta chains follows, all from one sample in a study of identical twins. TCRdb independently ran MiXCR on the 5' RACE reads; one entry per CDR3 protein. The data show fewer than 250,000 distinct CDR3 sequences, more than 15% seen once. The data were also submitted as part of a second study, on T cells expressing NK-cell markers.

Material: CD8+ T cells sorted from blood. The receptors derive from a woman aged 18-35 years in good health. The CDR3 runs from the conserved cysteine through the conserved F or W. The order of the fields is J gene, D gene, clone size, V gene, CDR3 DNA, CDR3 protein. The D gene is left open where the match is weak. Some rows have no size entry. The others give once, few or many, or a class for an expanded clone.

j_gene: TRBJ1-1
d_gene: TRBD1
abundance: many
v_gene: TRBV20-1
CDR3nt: TGCAGTGCTAGTCCGGGACAGGTGACTGAAGCTTTCTTT
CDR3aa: CSASPGQVTEAFF

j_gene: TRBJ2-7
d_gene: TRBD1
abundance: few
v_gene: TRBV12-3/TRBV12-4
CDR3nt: TGTGCCAGCAGCGCTACCGGGACAGGGATAGATAAGCAGTACTTC
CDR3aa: CASSATGTGIDKQYF

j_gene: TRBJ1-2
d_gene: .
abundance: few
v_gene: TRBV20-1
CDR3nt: TGCAGTGCTAGTGAGCGCGGACAGAACTATGGCTACACCTTC
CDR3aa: CSASERGQNYGYTF

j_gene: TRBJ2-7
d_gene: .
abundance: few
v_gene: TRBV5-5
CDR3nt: TGTGCCAGCGGTCCTAGCCGCAGCTCCTACGAGCAGTACTTC
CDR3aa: CASGPSRSSYEQYF

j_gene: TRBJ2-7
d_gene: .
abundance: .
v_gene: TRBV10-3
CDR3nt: TGTGCCATCAGTGAAGGGGTCCACGAGCAGTACTTC
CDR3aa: CAISEGVHEQYF

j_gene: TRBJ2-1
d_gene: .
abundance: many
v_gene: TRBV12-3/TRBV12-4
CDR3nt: TGTGCCAGCAACCGGTTGGTGGATTACAATGAGCAGTTCTTC
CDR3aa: CASNRLVDYNEQFF

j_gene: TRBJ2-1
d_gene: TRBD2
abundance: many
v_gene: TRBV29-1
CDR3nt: TGCAGCGTTGCCTTACTAGCGGCCCCTCCCCCAAATGAGCAGTTCTTC
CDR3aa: CSVALLAAPPPNEQFF

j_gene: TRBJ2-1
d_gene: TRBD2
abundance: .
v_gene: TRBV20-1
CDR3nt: TGCAGTGCAACGGGACTAGCGGGAGACGGCAATGAGCAGTTCTTC
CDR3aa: CSATGLAGDGNEQFF

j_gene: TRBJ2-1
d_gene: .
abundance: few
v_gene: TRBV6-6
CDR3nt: TGTGCCAGCAGTTACTCTTCGGGGAATGAGCAGTTCTTC
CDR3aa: CASSYSSGNEQFF

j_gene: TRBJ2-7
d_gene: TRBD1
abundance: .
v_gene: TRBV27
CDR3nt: TGTGCCAGCAGTTCCGGGACAGGGTTTTTGGAGCAGTACTTC
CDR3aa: CASSSGTGFLEQYF

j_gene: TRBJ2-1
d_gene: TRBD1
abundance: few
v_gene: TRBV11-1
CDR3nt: TGTGCCAGCAGCTTTGTGACAGGGGACAATGAGCAGTTCTTC
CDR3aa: CASSFVTGDNEQFF

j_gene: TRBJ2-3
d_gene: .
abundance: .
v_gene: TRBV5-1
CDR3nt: TGCGCCAGCAGCGCTACAGGGGAGGTTTCAGATACGCAGTATTTT
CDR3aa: CASSATGEVSDTQYF

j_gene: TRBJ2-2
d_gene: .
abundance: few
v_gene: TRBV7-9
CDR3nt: TGTGCCAGCATCTCGGGACTCGTCATGGGGGAGCTGTTTTTT
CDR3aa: CASISGLVMGELFF

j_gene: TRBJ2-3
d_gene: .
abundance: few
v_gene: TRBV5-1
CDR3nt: TGCGCCAGCAGTAGGATCGGCACCACAGATACGCAGTATTTT
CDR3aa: CASSRIGTTDTQYF

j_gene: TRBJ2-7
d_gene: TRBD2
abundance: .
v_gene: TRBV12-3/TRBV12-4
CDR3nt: TGTGCCAGCAGTCCGCAGACTAGCGGCGGGGTCGAGCAGTACTTC
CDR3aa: CASSPQTSGGVEQYF

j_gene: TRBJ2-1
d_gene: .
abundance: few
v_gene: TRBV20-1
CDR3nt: TGCAGTGCTCCGAGCGGAGCCTCCTACAATGAGCAGTTCTTC
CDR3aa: CSAPSGASYNEQFF

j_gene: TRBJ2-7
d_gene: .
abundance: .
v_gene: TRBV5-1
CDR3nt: TGCGCCAGCAGCTTGGAAGCAGACTACGAGCAGTACTTC
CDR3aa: CASSLEADYEQYF

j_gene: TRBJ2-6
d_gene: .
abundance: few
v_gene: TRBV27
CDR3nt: TGTGCCAGCAGTTTGGGCTGGGGATCTGGGGCCAACGTCCTGACTTTC
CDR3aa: CASSLGWGSGANVLTF

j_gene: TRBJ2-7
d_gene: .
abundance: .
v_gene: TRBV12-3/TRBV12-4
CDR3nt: TGTGCCAGCAGTTTTGGCGGGATCGCCTCCGAGCAGTACTTC
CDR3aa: CASSFGGIASEQYF

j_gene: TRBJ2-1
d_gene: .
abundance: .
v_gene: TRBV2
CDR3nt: TGTGCCAGCAGTGGGGGAGGGGGTACCTACAATGAGCAGTTCTTC
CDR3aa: CASSGGGGTYNEQFF

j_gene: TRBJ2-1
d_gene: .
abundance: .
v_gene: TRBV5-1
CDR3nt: TGCGCCAGCAGCTTGGAGGGGGGTTCGGGCAATGAGCAGTTCTTC
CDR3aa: CASSLEGGSGNEQFF

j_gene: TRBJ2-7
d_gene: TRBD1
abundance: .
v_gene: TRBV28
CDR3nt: TGTGCCAGCAGTTTAATTTTACAGGGGTCAGCCTACGAGCAGTACTTC
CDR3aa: CASSLILQGSAYEQYF

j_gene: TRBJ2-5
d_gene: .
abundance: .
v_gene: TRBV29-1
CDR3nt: TGCAGCGTCGGCCCTGGGGATCGGGAGACCCAGTACTTC
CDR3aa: CSVGPGDRETQYF

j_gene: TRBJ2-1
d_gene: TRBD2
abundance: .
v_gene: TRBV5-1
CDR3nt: TGCGCCAGCAGCTTCAGCGGGACCTACTACAATGAGCAGTTCTTC
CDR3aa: CASSFSGTYYNEQFF

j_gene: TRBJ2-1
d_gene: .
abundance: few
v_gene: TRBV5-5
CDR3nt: TGTGCCAGCACCAGCCCGGTTGACGGCGAGCAGTTCTTC
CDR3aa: CASTSPVDGEQFF